The 27 T cell receptor beta chains below come from one sample, sequenced in a study of blood T cell repertoires in COVID-19. Generated by immunoSEQ multiplex PCR, the TCRdb table keeps only in-frame clones and is missing some. The profile covers 180,000 or so clones, with around four fifths appearing a single time and 6.9% taken by the ten largest. The sequencing input was peripheral blood. The receptors derive from a human donor with acute or convalescent COVID-19. The donor label of this sample is uncertain.

The chain employs TRBV7-2 and TRBJ1-1, with 8 bases lining up with TRBD1. Trimming at V came to 0 bases and at J to 4 bases, leaving 7 bases not matched to a gene. The germline CDR1 and CDR2 sequences are SGHTA and FQGNSA. This CDR3 is built from 16 residues. For the CDR3, the DNA is TGTGCCAGCAGCTTAGCGCGGCAGGGGGCAGGCACTGAAGCTTTCTTT. This encodes CASSLARQGAGTEAFF.

CDR3 sequence: CATRQGTNYGYTF. DNA of the CDR3: TGTGCCACCCGACAGGGGACTAACTATGGCTACACCTTC. The chain carries TRBV6-4 and TRBJ1-2; 8 bases map to TRBD1. The CDR3 sequence is 13 residues long. The V segment lost 10 bases and the J segment 0 bases; nucleotides outside the gene matches: 4. Germline V gene data show CDR1 as MRHNA and CDR2 as SNTAGT.

This sequence joins TRBV24-1 and TRBJ1-3; D is possibly TRBD1 (6 bases). This CDR3 has 18 residues. Per germline, CDR1 KGHDR and CDR2 SFDVKD. Trimming removed 1 base at V and 0 bases at J, with 15 bases between. The CDR3 reads CATSDFHPDSRSGNTIYF. CDR3 bases: TGTGCCACCAGTGATTTCCACCCGGACAGCCGCTCTGGAAACACCATATATTTT.

V usage is TRBV7-2 and J usage is TRBJ2-7; 9 nucleotides agree with TRBD1. V shed 1 base and J 6 bases; nucleotides not matched to a gene: 10. This CDR3 region has 16 residues. The germline CDR1 and CDR2 sequences are SGHTA and FQGNSA. CDR3 sequence reads: CASSLVFGTGKSEQYF. The CDR3 DNA sequence: TGTGCCAGCAGCTTAGTATTTGGGACAGGGAAATCCGAGCAGTACTTC.

The genes are TRBV18 and TRBJ1-4; tentatively, D is TRBD1 (5 bases). The length of the CDR3 is 16 residues. V dropped 5 bases and J dropped 0 bases, with 13 bases sitting between them. Germline V lookup: CDR1 KGHSH, CDR2 LQKENI. CDR3 sequence: CASSVVWGATNEKLFF. The CDR3 DNA reads as TGTGCCAGCTCAGTCGTCTGGGGGGCAACTAATGAAAAACTGTTTTTT.

V is TRBV3-1 (or the pseudogene TRBV3-2) and J is TRBJ2-5, with 8 bases lining up with TRBD1. Germline CDR1 and CDR2: LGHDT and YNNKEL (reference sequence). CDR3 length: 16 residues. The junction had 12 bases not matched to a gene; V was cut back by 4 bases and J by 5 bases. The CDR3 DNA reads as TGTGCCAGCAGCCCGCGGACAGGGTCTATTCTTGAGACCCAGTACTTC. It translates to CASSPRTGSILETQYF.

The gene calls are TRBV29-1 and TRBJ2-3, with 9 nucleotides matching TRBD1. The trim removed 3 bases at V and 1 base at J, leaving 14 bases unmatched. CDR3 size: 18 residues. From germline, CDR1 is SQVTM and CDR2 ANQGSEA. The CDR3 DNA sequence: TGCAGCGTTGAGCATTTACCGGGACAGGGATATCGCACAGATACGCAGTATTTT. Encoded protein: CSVEHLPGQGYRTDTQYF.

The V and J genes are TRBV5-4 and TRBJ2-1, with 9 bases matching TRBD2. CDR1 is SGHNT and CDR2 is YYREEE in the germline V gene (reference sequence). Unmatched junction bases numbered 0, after V lost 1 base and J lost 4 bases. The CDR3 has 14 amino acids. The CDR3 DNA sequence: TGTGCCAGCAGCTTGCTAGCGGGGTACAATGAGCAGTTCTTC. Encoded protein: CASSLLAGYNEQFF.

V gene TRBV7-8 combines with J gene TRBJ2-7, with D perhaps TRBD2 (6 bases). V lost 0 bases and J 0 bases, leaving 9 bases between the germline ends. The CDR3 has 15 amino acids. Germline V gene data show CDR1 as SGHVS and CDR2 as FQNEAQ. The CDR3 sequence is CASSLASGLSYEQYF. The DNA for the CDR3 is TGTGCCAGCAGCTTAGCGTCGGGACTCTCCTACGAGCAGTACTTC.

The J gene is TRBJ2-7, the V gene TRBV27; TRBD1 matches at 11 bases. J was trimmed by 4 bases and V by 5 bases; bases with no gene match: 4. Germline CDR1 and CDR2: MNHEY and SMNVEV (reference sequence). There are 14 residues in the CDR3. CDR3 DNA sequence: TGTGCCAGCAGTCACGGGGACAGGGGGTACGAGCAGTACTTC. This translates into CASSHGDRGYEQYF.

The V and J genes are TRBV6-5 and TRBJ1-3, with D unresolved. Deletions cut 2 bases from V and 0 bases from J, with 11 bases between. Germline CDR1 and CDR2: MNHEY and SVGAGI. The CDR3 is 16 residues long. CDR3 DNA: TGTGCCAGCAGTTACCAGACACCAGGCTCTGGAAACACCATATATTTT. Protein: CASSYQTPGSGNTIYF.

The chain uses TRBV7-2 and TRBJ2-5, with D possibly matching TRBD2 (7 bases). The V gene lost 5 bases and the J gene lost 5 bases, with 12 bases spanning the gap. This CDR3 region has 13 residues. In germline, CDR1 is SGHTA, CDR2 FQGNSA. CDR3 in DNA: TGTGCCAGCAGCGGGGGGGGGCGGGAGACCCAGTACTTC. This sequence encodes CASSGGGRETQYF.

J is TRBJ2-5 and V is TRBV5-1, with D maybe TRBD2 (6 bases). Germline values: CDR1 SGHRS, CDR2 YFSETQ. V dropped 0 bases and J dropped 5 bases, with 11 bases sitting between them. This CDR3 spans 14 amino acids. CDR3 in amino acids: CASSLGLGHETQYF. In DNA form, the CDR3 reads TGCGCCAGCAGCTTGGGACTAGGGCATGAGACCCAGTACTTC.

The chain is built from TRBV5-1 and TRBJ2-4, with D possibly TRBD2 on 5 matching bases. Trimming shortened V by 4 bases and J by 8 bases, and 16 bases separated the two germline ends. The germline CDR1 and CDR2 sequences are SGHRS and YFSETQ. The CDR3 extends over 14 amino acids. CDR3 protein: CASSPAQPGDIQYF. As DNA, the CDR3 is TGCGCCAGCAGCCCTGCTCAGCCCGGGGACATTCAGTACTTC.

V and J are TRBV4-3 and TRBJ2-6; 10 nucleotides line up with TRBD2. J lost 3 bases, V lost 0 bases, and 5 bases had no gene match. CDR3 length: 18 amino acids. Per germline, CDR1 LGHNA and CDR2 YSLEER. CDR3 residues: CASSQDPSGSVGANVLTF. DNA of the CDR3: TGCGCCAGCAGCCAAGATCCTAGCGGGAGTGTTGGGGCCAACGTCCTGACTTTC.

CDR3 DNA: TGTGCCAGTAGTATCTTGGGACTCAAAACGGTCATTCAGTACTTC. Protein product: CASSILGLKTVIQYF. The rearrangement joins TRBV19 to TRBJ2-4; possible D gene TRBD2, 6 bases. Per germline, CDR1 LNHDA and CDR2 SQIVND (reference sequence). Trimming took off 3 bases at V and 9 bases at J, with 18 bases between the two ends. This CDR3 is built from 15 residues.

The chain is built from TRBV19 and TRBJ2-1, with 8 positions matching TRBD2. Germline values: CDR1 LNHDA, CDR2 SQIVND (reference sequence). The trim removed 7 bases at V and 6 bases at J, leaving 14 bases unmatched. There are 16 residues in the CDR3. The CDR3: CASTPGAGGASNEQFF. In DNA, the CDR3 is TGTGCCAGTACCCCTGGGGCGGGGGGCGCAAGCAATGAGCAGTTCTTC.

The chain is built from TRBV9 and TRBJ2-3; D remains unclear. The length of the CDR3 is 14 residues. Trimming removed 0 bases from V and 0 bases from J, with 5 bases in between. The V gene's germline CDR1 is SGDLS and CDR2 YYNGEE. The CDR3 loop is CASSVARSTDTQYF. The CDR3 coding sequence is TGTGCCAGCAGCGTAGCTAGAAGCACAGATACGCAGTATTTT.

The chain employs TRBV9 and TRBJ2-1, with a weak D call TRBD2 (6 bases). The germline gives CDR1 SGDLS, CDR2 YYNGEE. The CDR3 is made up of 15 amino acids. Trimming cost V 4 bases and J 5 bases, with 16 bases left between them. CDR3 sequence: CASSSTGTVHNEQFF. The CDR3 DNA follows: TGTGCCAGCAGCTCCACCGGGACTGTTCACAATGAGCAGTTCTTC.

Points on this clone: Different DNA sequences within this sample yield the same CDR3. The rearrangement joins TRBV4-1 to TRBJ2-1; 7 nucleotides align to TRBD2. CDR3 length: 15 residues. J was trimmed by 4 bases and V by 4 bases; bases with no gene match: 7. CDR1 and CDR2 from the germline V gene are MGHRA and YSYEKL. The CDR3 DNA reads as TGCGCCAGCAGCCGAGCTAGCGGCCCATACAATGAGCAGTTCTTC. Its protein is CASSRASGPYNEQFF.

The rearrangement uses TRBV19 and TRBJ1-2; 8 bases line up with TRBD1. Germline-derived CDR1 and CDR2 are LNHDA and SQIVND (reference sequence). The CDR3 is 16 amino acids. The V and J ends lost 9 bases and 2 bases, in that order; junction bases with no gene match: 14. The CDR3 region is CASRWDRNQANYGYTF. DNA of the CDR3: TGTGCCAGCCGATGGGACAGGAATCAGGCGAACTATGGCTACACCTTC.

The chain joins TRBV14 to TRBJ2-7, with 11 bases matching TRBD1. The junction had 7 bases not matched to a gene; V was cut back by 4 bases and J by 2 bases. CDR3 size: 16 residues. The germline V gene encodes CDR1 SGHDN and CDR2 FVKESK. The CDR3 DNA sequence: TGTGCCAGCAGCCTTGCACCGGGACAGGGGGCCTACGAGCAGTACTTC. Residues: CASSLAPGQGAYEQYF.

The genes are TRBV9 and TRBJ2-2; no firm D call. Germline CDR1 reads SGDLS; CDR2 reads YYNGEE. Trimming removed 3 bases from V and 6 bases from J, with 15 bases in between. The CDR3 covers 15 residues. CDR3 amino acids: CASSAPGERPGELFF. DNA for the CDR3: TGTGCCAGCAGCGCCCCTGGAGAGCGACCCGGGGAGCTGTTTTTT. Full variable domain (remainder filled in from reference TRBV9 and TRBJ2-2): DSGVTQTPKHLITATGQRVTLRCSPRSGDLSVYWYQQSLDQGLQFLIQYYNGEERAKGNILERFSAQQFPDLHSELNLSSLELGDSALYFCASSAPGERPGELFFGEGSRLTVL.

CDR3 nucleotides: TGTGCCAGCAGCCCCGGGAGCGCAACTAATGAAAAACTGTTTTTT. It translates to CASSPGSATNEKLFF. The chain recombines TRBV7-9 with TRBJ1-4; D unclear. CDR3 size: 15 residues. Germline CDR1 SEHNR, CDR2 FQNEAQ (reference sequence). Trimming removed 5 bases from V and 0 bases from J, with 10 bases in between.

V gene TRBV7-9 combines with J gene TRBJ1-1; 7 nucleotides match TRBD1. Germline V CDR1 and CDR2: SEHNR, FQNEAQ (reference sequence). The trim removed 3 bases at V and 4 bases at J, leaving 5 bases unmatched. This CDR3 has 14 residues. CDR3 bases: TGTGCCAGCAGCTTGGGACAGTCTAGCACTGAAGCTTTCTTT. Its protein is CASSLGQSSTEAFF. The entire variable domain, with the rest obtained from reference TRBV7-9 and TRBJ1-1, is as follows: DTGVSQNPRHKITKRGQNVTFRCDPISEHNRLYWYRQTLGQGPEFLTYFQNEAQLEKSRLLSDRFSAERPKGSFSTLEIQRTEQGDSAMYLCASSLGQSSTEAFFGQGTRLTVV.

The V call is TRBV29-1, the J call TRBJ1-2; tentative D call: TRBD1 (6 bases). The ends were cut back, 0 bases at V and 2 bases at J, with 10 bases in the middle. Germline CDR1 SQVTM, CDR2 ANQGSEA. This CDR3 has 14 residues. The CDR3 spells CSVEDQGINYGYTF. In DNA, the CDR3 is TGCAGCGTTGAAGATCAGGGGATCAACTATGGCTACACCTTC.

The chain links TRBV7-9 to TRBJ2-1; 9 nucleotides agree with TRBD2. Germline V CDR1 and CDR2: SEHNR, FQNEAQ (reference sequence). The CDR3 runs 15 residues. The V and J ends lost 7 bases and 7 bases, in that order; junction bases with no gene match: 11. The CDR3 loop is CASINLAGMLNEQFF. The CDR3 bases are TGTGCCAGCATCAACCTAGCGGGAATGTTAAATGAGCAGTTCTTC.